The clone carrying this T cell receptor beta chain came up many times. The data stem from a study of low-dose radiotherapy and immunotherapy resistance in tumors. Study overall: Fractions of 0.5 Gy went to Cohort 1 every 2 weeks, totaling 6.5 Gy. Daily intake of oral aspirin 300 mg by patients lasted four cycles and began on cycle 1 day 1.

Stated time point: after trial treatment. Treatment given: LDRT plus nivolumab, ipilimumab, low-dose cyclophosphamide and aspirin (RACIN trial). Primers used for first-strand cDNA, a TRAV- and TRBV-specific set, covered both alpha and beta chains. TCRs were put through roughly 20 PCR cycles of amplification with Phusion. A constant-region primer and the V-primer adapter served as the primer pair. Following isolation, mRNA was amplified via in vitro transcription. TCRdb redid the calling of the reads with MiXCR, one entry per CDR3 protein. The sample gives under 90,000 distinct CDR3 sequences, less than 20% of which show up once; over 1.2% is in the top ten. CDR3 length: 16 amino acids. Germline V lookup: CDR1 MNHEY, CDR2 SVGEGT. Trimming took off 0 bases at V and 3 bases at J, with 12 bases between the two ends.

The sample here was PBMCs, taken after low-dose radiotherapy plus immunotherapy. The source is a male donor with prostate cancer. The chain is built from TRBV6-2 or TRBV6-3 and TRBJ1-5; D gene uncertain. The CDR3 region is CASSYSRTALNQPQHF. Written as DNA, the CDR3 is TGTGCCAGCAGTTACTCGCGAACGGCCCTCAATCAGCCCCAGCATTTT.